This TCR beta chain was documented in a study of OX40 agonist ivuxolimab in advanced cancers. Study overall: Every patient in dose escalation had hepatocellular carcinoma, melanoma, renal cell or head and neck cancer.

People who had autoimmune disease history or systemic immunosuppression were excluded. Produced via immunoSEQ multiplex PCR; TCRdb's table is partial and in-frame only. The sample consists of some 64,000 clones, around 90% of them appearing once. The sequencing used CD4+ or CD8+ T cells sorted from blood, collected in a trial of the OX40 agonist ivuxolimab. The TCR was taken from an adult with an advanced solid tumor such as melanoma, head and neck, liver or kidney cancer.

DNA for the CDR3: TGTGCCAGTAGGGGGCGACTTCGCTCTGGGGCCAACGTCCTGACTTTC. Its translation is CASRGRLRSGANVLTF. V and J are TRBV19 and TRBJ2-6; D perhaps matches TRBD1 (5 bases). Trimming left V 6 bases short and J 0 bases short, with 12 bases between. In germline, CDR1 is LNHDA, CDR2 SQIVND (reference sequence). CDR3 length: 16 amino acids.